These 5 T cell receptor beta chains share one sample of origin, sequenced in a study of T cell repertoires in cytomegalovirus infection. One entry per CDR3 protein, called by TCRdb with MiXCR from the reads. The table shows more than 45,000 distinct CDR3 sequences, with around 20% occurring only once. No antigens are known for them. Sequencing used CD8+ T cells from cultured PBMCs, obtained from culture after CMV antigen stimulation. These receptors originate from a human donor in good health (CMV status not recorded). Some clones in this sample may be carry-over from other donors' samples.

This clonotype occurred a few times. V gene TRBV4-3 combines with J gene TRBJ1-2, with 7 bases fitting TRBD1. V dropped 1 base and J dropped 8; count of bases not matched to a gene: 13. Germline CDR1 reads LGHNA; CDR2 reads YSLEER. The CDR3 spans 16 residues. CDR3 nucleotide sequence: TGCGCCAGCAGCCAAGGACAGGGTAGAACTTCAAGGGGCTACACCTTC. This translates into CASSQGQGRTSRGYTF.

This clonotype has a handful of counts. The V and J genes are TRBV5-5 and TRBJ2-2, with 9 bases fitting TRBD2. CDR3 size: 17 residues. The junction had 6 bases not matched to a gene; V was cut back by 0 bases and J by 3 bases. Per the germline V gene, CDR1 is SGHKS and CDR2 is YYEKEE (reference sequence). CDR3 DNA: TGTGCCAGCAGCTTGGCGTTAGCGGGGGCCTACACCGGGGAGCTGTTTTTT. It translates to CASSLALAGAYTGELFF.

This clonotype was detected a few times. The chain employs TRBV18 and TRBJ1-5, with no clear D. CDR1 KGHSH and CDR2 LQKENI come from the germline V gene. Trimming pared 8 bases from V and 0 bases from J, leaving 11 bases between. The CDR3 has 14 residues. CDR3 nucleotides: TGTGCCAGCCGGGGTGAAGGTAGCAATCAGCCCCAGCATTTT. Its translation: CASRGEGSNQPQHF.

The chain is built from TRBV27 and TRBJ2-1; 7 bases line up with TRBD1. Germline CDR1 is MNHEY and CDR2 is SMNVEV (reference sequence). The CDR3 runs to 15 residues. The V segment lost 4 bases and the J segment 4 bases; nucleotides outside the gene matches: 7. The CDR3: CASSSDRALYNEQFF. In nucleotides, the CDR3 is TGTGCCAGCAGTTCAGACAGGGCCCTTTACAATGAGCAGTTCTTC.

The chain links TRBV7-9 to TRBJ2-7; 13 bases align to TRBD2. V shed 5 bases, J shed 0 bases, and the junction held 4 bases outside the gene matches. The CDR3 has 16 amino acids. Looked up from germline, CDR1 is SEHNR and CDR2 is FQNEAQ (reference sequence). The CDR3 nucleotides are TGTGCCAGCAGCCCGCGGACTAGCGGGAGCTCCTACGAGCAGTACTTC. It encodes CASSPRTSGSSYEQYF.